This is a list of T cell receptor beta chains from one sample in a study of OX40 agonist ivuxolimab in advanced cancers. TCRdb's copy holds only in-frame clones and misses some; the assay was immunoSEQ multiplex PCR. The table has 50,000 to 70,000 clones, about 80% seen once; the top ten hold 2% to 2.5%. This specimen was CD4+ or CD8+ T cells sorted from blood, taken in a trial of the OX40 agonist ivuxolimab. The receptors come from an adult with an advanced solid tumor such as melanoma, head and neck, liver or kidney cancer. Both conserved end residues are part of each CDR3. A D gene is named only where the DNA matches it firmly. Rows give clone size only sometimes, using once, few, many, or a class for an expanded clone.

CDR3 protein	CDR3 DNA	V gene	J gene	D gene	clone size
CSVEEGARTDTQYF	TGCAGCGTTGAGGAGGGGGCCAGGACAGATACGCAGTATTTT	TRBV29-1	TRBJ2-3	.	.
CASSPRQRSTDTQYF	TGTGCCAGCTCACCAAGACAGAGAAGCACAGATACGCAGTATTTT	TRBV18	TRBJ2-3	.	.
CASSKEGQGYNEQFF	TGTGCCAGCAGCAAGGAGGGACAGGGATACAATGAGCAGTTCTTC	TRBV11-2	TRBJ2-1	TRBD1	.
CASSLEAGGNTIYF	TGTGCCAGCAGCTTAGAAGCAGGGGGAAACACCATATATTTT	TRBV7-9	TRBJ1-3	.	.
CASSHLCRDSTDTQYF	TGCGCCAGCAGTCATCTCTGCCGGGACAGCACAGATACGCAGTATTTT	TRBV23-1	TRBJ2-3	.	.
CSVGRETKRSDTQYF	TGCAGCGTGGGCCGAGAAACCAAAAGGTCGGATACGCAGTATTTT	TRBV29-1	TRBJ2-3	.	.
CASSHRQGTGVVGQFF	TGTGCCAGCAGTCACCGACAGGGTACGGGAGTAGTTGGGCAGTTCTTC	TRBV28	TRBJ2-1	.	once
CAWSPSANVLTF	TGTGCCTGGAGCCCTTCGGCCAACGTCCTGACTTTC	TRBV30	TRBJ2-6	.	.
CASSLTAGSNQPQHF	TGTGCCAGCAGCTTAACGGCTGGTAGCAATCAGCCCCAGCATTTT	TRBV7-3	TRBJ1-5	.	.
CASSLRGTGANVLTF	TGTGCCAGCAGCTTGAGGGGGACCGGGGCCAACGTCCTGACTTTC	TRBV5-6	TRBJ2-6	.	.
CASRLDFYEQYF	TGTGCCAGCAGGTTGGACTTCTACGAGCAGTACTTC	TRBV6-5	TRBJ2-7	.	.
CAGRGQAYGANVLTF	TGTGCCGGCAGGGGACAGGCGTACGGGGCCAACGTCCTGACTTTC	TRBV6-5	TRBJ2-6	TRBD1	.
CSARPHEQFF	TGCAGCGCGCGGCCTCATGAGCAGTTCTTC	TRBV20-1	TRBJ2-1	.	.
CASSISVNTGELFF	TGTGCCAGTAGTATATCAGTTAACACCGGGGAGCTGTTTTTT	TRBV19	TRBJ2-2	.	.
CATKPFRALNYGYTF	TGTGCCACCAAACCTTTTCGAGCTTTAAACTATGGCTACACCTTC	TRBV28	TRBJ1-2	.	few
CASSLSDRGPNEKLFF	TGTGCCAGCAGCTTGTCCGACAGGGGTCCTAATGAAAAACTGTTTTTT	TRBV5-8	TRBJ1-4	TRBD1	.
CASRKDNYGYTF	TGTGCCAGCAGAAAAGATAACTATGGCTACACCTTC	TRBV6-5	TRBJ1-2	.	.
CASSWGGQGGTEAFF	TGTGCCAGCAGTTGGGGGGGACAGGGCGGTACTGAAGCTTTCTTT	TRBV28	TRBJ1-1	TRBD1	.
CSVVGAYQETQYF	TGCAGCGTTGTGGGGGCCTACCAAGAGACCCAGTACTTC	TRBV29-1	TRBJ2-5	.	.
CASSPGTVYEQYF	TGTGCCAGCAGTCCCGGGACAGTCTACGAGCAGTACTTC	TRBV2	TRBJ2-7	TRBD1	.
CASSYGTSAKYEQYF	TGTGCCAGCAGTTACGGGACTAGCGCCAAATACGAGCAGTACTTC	TRBV28	TRBJ2-7	TRBD2	.
CASRKDSSQETQYF	TGTGCCAGCAGGAAGGACTCATCACAAGAGACCCAGTACTTC	TRBV6-1	TRBJ2-5	.	.
CASSLAPGPPYEQYF	TGTGCCAGCAGCTTAGCCCCGGGGCCGCCCTACGAGCAGTACTTC	TRBV11-3	TRBJ2-7	.	.
CASSEGGAVYEQYF	TGTGCCAGCAGTGAAGGGGGGGCAGTCTACGAGCAGTACTTC	TRBV2	TRBJ2-7	.	.
CAWSVLAGGTGELFF	TGTGCCTGGAGTGTACTAGCGGGAGGTACCGGGGAGCTGTTTTTT	TRBV30	TRBJ2-2	TRBD2	.
CASSPTQNTEAFF	TGTGCCAGCTCGCCTACACAGAACACTGAAGCTTTCTTT	TRBV18	TRBJ1-1	.	.
CASSPAYGDITDTQYF	TGTGCCAGCAGCCCAGCCTACGGGGATATCACAGATACGCAGTATTTT	TRBV27	TRBJ2-3	.	once
CSVGLAGNTIYF	TGCAGCGTTGGCCTAGCTGGAAACACCATATATTTT	TRBV29-1	TRBJ1-3	.	few
CASSSEGAYGNTIYF	TGTGCCAGCAGTTCGGAGGGCGCGTACGGAAACACCATATATTTT	TRBV27	TRBJ1-3	.	.
CASSSRLADTQYF	TGTGCCAGCAGCTCAAGGCTCGCAGATACGCAGTATTTT	TRBV11-3	TRBJ2-3	.	.
CASSITRDRNLSPLHF	TGTGCCAGTAGTATAACTCGGGACAGGAATTTATCACCCCTCCACTTT	TRBV19	TRBJ1-6	TRBD1	few
CASSTYSGTANTGELFF	TGTGCCAGCTCAACATATTCCGGGACAGCGAACACCGGGGAGCTGTTTTTT	TRBV18	TRBJ2-2	TRBD1	.
CASSLDGRGELFF	TGTGCCAGCAGCTTAGACGGAAGAGGGGAGCTGTTTTTT	TRBV7-3	TRBJ2-2	.	once
CASSIIPQKGGTQYF	TGTGCCAGTAGTATAATTCCGCAAAAAGGAGGGACCCAGTACTTC	TRBV19	TRBJ2-5	.	once